A selection of T cell receptor beta chains follows, all from one sample in a study of control samples from healthy donors and cancer patients. Assay: immunoSEQ multiplex PCR; the TCRdb copy retains only in-frame clones and omits some. Of 150,000 to 200,000 clones listed, approximately 92% are singletons. The material sequenced was blood. Source of these receptors: a young man in good health. Each CDR3 is given without its conserved first and last residue.

>13|TRBV5-4
ASSLSGGRTDTQY
>14|TRBV18
ASSLNGQNMNTEAF
>14|TRBV24-1
ATSDSPRDNYNEQF
>15|TRBV6-1
ASSEPGLAGGAYEQY
>13|TRBV19
ASSIGGRGNQPQH
>12|TRBV5-1
ASSLGDLYNEQF
>13|TRBV19
ASSIFQRGPGELF
>11|TRBV5-1
ASSLTANYGYT
>15|TRBV4-1
ASSQDGWRDSNQPQH
>13|TRBV7-6
ASSPGQWDSYEQY
>13|TRBV11-2
ASSAGIGSNQPQH
>16|TRBV7-7
ASSLTPGGLVTNQPQH
>14|TRBV18
ASSTGQGALGYGYT
>15|TRBV6-6
ASSPVKTSGGTYEQY
>15|TRBV5-4
ASSLGILAGGYYEQY
>10|TRBV20-1
SASWGDELYT
>12|TRBV6-5
ASSNSVEGGEAF
>12|TRBV7-2
ASSLGSPRNTIY
>12|TRBV5-1
ASSASTGGYEQY
>12|TRBV19
ASSTVEGNYGYT
>14|TRBV5-1
ASSLGDRVSGNTIY
>15|TRBV9
ASSAGGLAGITGELF
>10|TRBV6-5
ASRSSEEKLF
>11|TRBV19
ASSIDVNSPLH
>11|TRBV10-2
ASRSGQGYEQY
>10|TRBV27
ASSRSRGGYT
>12|TRBV27
ASSQRQNNSPLH
>13|TRBV13
ASSRLAGERGELF